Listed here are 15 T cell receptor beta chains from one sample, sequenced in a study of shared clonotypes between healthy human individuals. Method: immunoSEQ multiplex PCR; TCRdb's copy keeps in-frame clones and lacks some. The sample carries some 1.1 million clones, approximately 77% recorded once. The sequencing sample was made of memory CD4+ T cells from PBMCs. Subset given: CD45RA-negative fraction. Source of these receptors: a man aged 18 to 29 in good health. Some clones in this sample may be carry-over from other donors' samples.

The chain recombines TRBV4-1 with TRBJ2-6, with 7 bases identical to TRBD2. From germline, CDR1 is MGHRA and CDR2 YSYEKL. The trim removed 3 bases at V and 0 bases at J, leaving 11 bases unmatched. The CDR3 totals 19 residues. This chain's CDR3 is CASSQFSRGSNSGANVLTF. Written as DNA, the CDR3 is TGCGCCAGCAGCCAGTTTTCGCGCGGGAGTAACTCTGGGGCCAACGTCCTGACTTTC.

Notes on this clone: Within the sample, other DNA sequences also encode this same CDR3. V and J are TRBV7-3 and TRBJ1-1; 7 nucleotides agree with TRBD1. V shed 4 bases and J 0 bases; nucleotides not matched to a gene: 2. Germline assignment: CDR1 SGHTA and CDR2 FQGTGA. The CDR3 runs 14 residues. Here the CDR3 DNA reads TGTGCCAGCAGCTCACAGGGGATGAACACTGAAGCTTTCTTT. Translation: CASSSQGMNTEAFF.

DNA of the CDR3: TGTGCCAGCAGCTGGTCACGGGTAGACTCCTACTCCTACGAGCAGTACTTC. It is translated as CASSWSRVDSYSYEQYF. J is TRBJ2-7 and V is TRBV28; the D is unclear. V lost 6 bases, J lost 0 bases, and 21 bases lay in between. Germline loops: CDR1 MDHEN, CDR2 SYDVKM. The CDR3 is 17 residues long.

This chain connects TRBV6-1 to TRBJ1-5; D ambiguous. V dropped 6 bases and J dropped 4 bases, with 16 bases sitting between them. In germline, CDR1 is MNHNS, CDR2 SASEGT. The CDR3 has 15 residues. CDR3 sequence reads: CASRGSTRVNQPQHF. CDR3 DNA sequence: TGTGCCAGCAGAGGAAGTACGAGGGTGAATCAGCCCCAGCATTTT.

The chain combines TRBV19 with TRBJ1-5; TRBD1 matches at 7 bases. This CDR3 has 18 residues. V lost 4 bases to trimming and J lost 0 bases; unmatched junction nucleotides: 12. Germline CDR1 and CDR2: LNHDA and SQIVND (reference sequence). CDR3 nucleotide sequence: TGTGCCAGTAGTAGCCTTACAGGGGATGATGTTAGCAATCAGCCCCAGCATTTT. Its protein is CASSSLTGDDVSNQPQHF.

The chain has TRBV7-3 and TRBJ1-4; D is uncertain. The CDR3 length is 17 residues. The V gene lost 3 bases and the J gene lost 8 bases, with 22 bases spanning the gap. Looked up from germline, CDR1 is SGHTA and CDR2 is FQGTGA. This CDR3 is CASSFFPGRPGVEKLFF. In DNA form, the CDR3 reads TGTGCCAGCAGCTTTTTCCCGGGTCGCCCCGGGGTCGAAAAACTGTTTTTT.

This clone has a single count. Written as DNA, the CDR3 is TGTGCCAGCAGAATTAGCGGGAGTAAAGAGACCCAGTACTTC. Translating gives CASRISGSKETQYF. This sequence joins TRBV27 and TRBJ2-5; TRBD2 aligns across 9 bases. Losses at the gene ends were 6 bases for V and 3 bases for J; bases not matched to a gene: 5. CDR3 length equals 14 residues. Per germline, CDR1 MNHEY and CDR2 SMNVEV (reference sequence).

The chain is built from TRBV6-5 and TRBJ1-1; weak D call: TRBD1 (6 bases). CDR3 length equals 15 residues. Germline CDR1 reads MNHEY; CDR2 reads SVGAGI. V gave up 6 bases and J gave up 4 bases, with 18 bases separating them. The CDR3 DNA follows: TGTGCCAGCAGCCGCCCATCCAGGGGAGGCACTGAAGCTTTCTTT. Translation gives CASSRPSRGGTEAFF.

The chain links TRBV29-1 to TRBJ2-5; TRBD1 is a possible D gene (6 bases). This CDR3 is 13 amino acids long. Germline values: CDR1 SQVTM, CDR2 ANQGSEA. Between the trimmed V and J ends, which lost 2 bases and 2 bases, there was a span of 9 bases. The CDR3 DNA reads TGCAGCGTTGAACAGGGGTTACAAGAGACCCAGTACTTC. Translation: CSVEQGLQETQYF.

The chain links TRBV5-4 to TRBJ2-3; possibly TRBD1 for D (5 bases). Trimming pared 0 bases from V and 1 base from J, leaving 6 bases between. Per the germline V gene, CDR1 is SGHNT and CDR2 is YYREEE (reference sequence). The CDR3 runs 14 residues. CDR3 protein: CASSLVQGTDTQYF. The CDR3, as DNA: TGTGCCAGCAGCTTGGTACAGGGCACAGATACGCAGTATTTT. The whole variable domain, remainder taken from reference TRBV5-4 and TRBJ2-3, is ETGVTQSPTHLIKTRGQQVTLRCSSQSGHNTVSWYQQALGQGPQFIFQYYREEENGRGNFPPRFSGLQFPNYSSELNVNALELDDSALYLCASSLVQGTDTQYFGPGTRLTVL.

CDR3 nucleotide sequence: TGTGCCAGTAAGAGTTTTTTGGGCTCCTACGAGCAGTACTTC. Translated: CASKSFLGSYEQYF. The V gene is TRBV19, the J gene TRBJ2-7, with unresolved D. Germline CDR1 reads LNHDA; CDR2 reads SQIVND (reference sequence). The CDR3 is 14 amino acids. Trimming pared 7 bases from V and 0 bases from J, leaving 13 bases between. Drawing the rest from reference TRBV19 and TRBJ2-7, the complete variable domain is DGGITQSPKYLFRKEGQNVTLSCEQNLNHDAMYWYRQDPGQGLRLIYYSQIVNDFQKGDIAEGYSVSREKKESFPLTVTSAQKNPTAFYLCASKSFLGSYEQYFGPGTRLTVT.

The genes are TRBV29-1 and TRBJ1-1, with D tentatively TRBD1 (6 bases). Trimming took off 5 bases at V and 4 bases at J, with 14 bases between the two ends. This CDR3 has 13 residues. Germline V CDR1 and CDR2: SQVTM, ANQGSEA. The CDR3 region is CSVTLAGATEAFF. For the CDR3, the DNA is TGCAGCGTTACCCTGGCGGGGGCCACTGAAGCTTTCTTT.

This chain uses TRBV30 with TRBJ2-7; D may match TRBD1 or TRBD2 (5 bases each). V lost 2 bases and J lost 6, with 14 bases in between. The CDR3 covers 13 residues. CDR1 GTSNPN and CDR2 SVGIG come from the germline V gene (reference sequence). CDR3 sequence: CAWSSLGGSEQYF. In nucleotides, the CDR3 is TGTGCCTGGAGTTCCCTTGGGGGTTCCGAGCAGTACTTC.

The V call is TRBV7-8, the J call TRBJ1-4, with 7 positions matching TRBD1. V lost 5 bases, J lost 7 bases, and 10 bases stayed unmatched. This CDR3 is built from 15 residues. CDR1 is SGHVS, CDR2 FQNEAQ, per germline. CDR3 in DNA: TGTGCCAGCAGCCCGCAACAGGGGCCGGGTGAAAAACTGTTTTTT. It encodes CASSPQQGPGEKLFF.

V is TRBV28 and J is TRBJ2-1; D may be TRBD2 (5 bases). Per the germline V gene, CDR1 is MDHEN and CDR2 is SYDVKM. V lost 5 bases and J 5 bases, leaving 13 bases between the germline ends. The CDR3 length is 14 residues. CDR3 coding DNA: TGTGCCAGCAGTAGCGCGGGTCGTAACAATGAGCAGTTCTTC. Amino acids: CASSSAGRNNEQFF.